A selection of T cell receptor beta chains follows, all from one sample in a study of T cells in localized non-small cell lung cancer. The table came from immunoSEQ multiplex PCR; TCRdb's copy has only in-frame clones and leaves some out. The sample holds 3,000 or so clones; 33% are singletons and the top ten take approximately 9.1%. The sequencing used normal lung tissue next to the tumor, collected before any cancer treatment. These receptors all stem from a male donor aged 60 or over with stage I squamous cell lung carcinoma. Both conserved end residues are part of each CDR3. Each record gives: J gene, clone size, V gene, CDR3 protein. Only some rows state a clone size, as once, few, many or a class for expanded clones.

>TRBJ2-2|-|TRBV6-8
CASSHGVTGELFF
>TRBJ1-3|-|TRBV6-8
CASSRQGTPSGNTIYF
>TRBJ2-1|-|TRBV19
CASSINMNEQFF
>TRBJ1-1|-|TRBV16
CASSQSREVNTEAFF
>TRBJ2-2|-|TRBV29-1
CSVARGAGTGELFF
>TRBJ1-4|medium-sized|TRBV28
CASSPPGVEKLFF
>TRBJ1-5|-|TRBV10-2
CASSESTRGPQHF
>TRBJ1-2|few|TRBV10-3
CAISESQYGYTF
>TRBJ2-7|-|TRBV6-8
CASSGDVGGVYYEQYF
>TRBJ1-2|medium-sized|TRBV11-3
CASSSGGMGTPGYTF
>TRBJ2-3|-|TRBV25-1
CASSESVAVGADTQYF
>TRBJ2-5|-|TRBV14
CASSRGLGETQYF
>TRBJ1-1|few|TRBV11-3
CASSLGTYMNTEAFF
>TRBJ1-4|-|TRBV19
CASKVWATNEKLFF
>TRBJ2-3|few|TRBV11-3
CASNPSGGTDTQYF
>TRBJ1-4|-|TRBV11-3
CASSQTGAHEKLFF
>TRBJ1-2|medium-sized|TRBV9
CASSVGDTNYGYTF
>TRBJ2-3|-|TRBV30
CAWSLVGPDTQYF
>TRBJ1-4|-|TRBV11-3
CASSHKDSGNRGEKLFF
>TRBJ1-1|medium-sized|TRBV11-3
CASSLRPGGGPALEAFF
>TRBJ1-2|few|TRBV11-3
CASSLVRGTNYGYTF
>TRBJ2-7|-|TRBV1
CASSQDRTSGTCEQYF
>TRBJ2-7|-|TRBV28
CASSFVPGGYYEQYF
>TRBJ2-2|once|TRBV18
CASDKGDYRNTGELFF
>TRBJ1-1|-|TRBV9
CASSPGGLEAFF
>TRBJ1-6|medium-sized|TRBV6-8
CASSSGPVGSPLHF
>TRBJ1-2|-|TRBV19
CASSESGGIYGYTF
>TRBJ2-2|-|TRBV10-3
CAISEPKGTSTGELFF
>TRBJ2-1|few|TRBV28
CASSTRTVNEQFF
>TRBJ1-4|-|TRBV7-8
CASSLANRGQPEKLFF
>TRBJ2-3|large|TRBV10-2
CASSEQEGGTDTQYF
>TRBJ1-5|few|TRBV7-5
CASSIGTGHQPQHF
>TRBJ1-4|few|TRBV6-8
CASSLQGTGEKLFF
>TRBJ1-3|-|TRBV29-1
CSVMGAYSGNTIYF
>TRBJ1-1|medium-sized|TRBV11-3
CASSSQQGAYVTEAFF
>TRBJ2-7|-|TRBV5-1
CASSSDSGTGGKQYF
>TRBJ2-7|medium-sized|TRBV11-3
CASSLQSTGPYEQYF
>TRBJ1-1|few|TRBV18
CASSQGMDTEAFF
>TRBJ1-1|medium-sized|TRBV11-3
CASSVGHLNTEAFF
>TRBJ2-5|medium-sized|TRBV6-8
CASKYAGTGDGTQYF
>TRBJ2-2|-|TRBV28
CASMTGGTGELFF
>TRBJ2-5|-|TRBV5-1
CASSLDPGLAAGTQYF
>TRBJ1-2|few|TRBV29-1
CSVEEEGPFYGYTF
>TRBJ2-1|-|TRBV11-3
CASSPDSGVYNEQFF
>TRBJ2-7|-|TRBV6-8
CASSYDTGVSYEQYF
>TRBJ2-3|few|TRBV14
CASSPLLAGVSDTQYF